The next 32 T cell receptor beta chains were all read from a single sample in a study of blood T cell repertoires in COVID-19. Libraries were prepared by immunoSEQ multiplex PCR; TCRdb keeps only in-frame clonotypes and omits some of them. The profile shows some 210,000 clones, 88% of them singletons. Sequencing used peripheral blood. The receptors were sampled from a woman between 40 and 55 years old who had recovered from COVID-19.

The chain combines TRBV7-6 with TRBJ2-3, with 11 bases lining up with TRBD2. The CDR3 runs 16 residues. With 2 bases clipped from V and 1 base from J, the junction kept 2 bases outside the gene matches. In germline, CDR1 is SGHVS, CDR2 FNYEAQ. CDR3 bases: TGTGCCAGCAGCTTATTAGCGGGAGGGGGCACAGATACGCAGTATTTT. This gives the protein CASSLLAGGGTDTQYF.

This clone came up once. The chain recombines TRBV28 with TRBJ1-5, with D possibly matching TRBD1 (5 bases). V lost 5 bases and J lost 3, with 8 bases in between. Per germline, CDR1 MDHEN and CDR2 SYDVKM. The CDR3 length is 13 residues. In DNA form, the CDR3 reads TGTGCCAGCAGTGACAGCCTCAATCAGCCCCAGCATTTT. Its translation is CASSDSLNQPQHF. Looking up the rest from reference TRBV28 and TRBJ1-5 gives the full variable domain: DVKVTQSSRYLVKRTGEKVFLECVQDMDHENMFWYRQDPGLGLRLIYFSYDVKMKEKGDIPEGYSVSREKKERFSLILESASTNQTSMYLCASSDSLNQPQHFGDGTRLSIL.

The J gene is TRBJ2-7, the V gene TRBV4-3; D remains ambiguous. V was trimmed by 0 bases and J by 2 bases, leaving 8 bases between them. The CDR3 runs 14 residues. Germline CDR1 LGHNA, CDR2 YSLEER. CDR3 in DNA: TGCGCCAGCAGCCAAGATACGAGGACCTACGAGCAGTACTTC. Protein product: CASSQDTRTYEQYF.

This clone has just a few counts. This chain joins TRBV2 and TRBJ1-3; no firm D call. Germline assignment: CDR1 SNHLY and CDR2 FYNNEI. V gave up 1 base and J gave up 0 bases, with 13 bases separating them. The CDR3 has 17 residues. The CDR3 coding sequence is TGTGCCAGCAGTGAAGGCTTCCAGTCTCGCTCTGGAAACACCATATATTTT. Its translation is CASSEGFQSRSGNTIYF.

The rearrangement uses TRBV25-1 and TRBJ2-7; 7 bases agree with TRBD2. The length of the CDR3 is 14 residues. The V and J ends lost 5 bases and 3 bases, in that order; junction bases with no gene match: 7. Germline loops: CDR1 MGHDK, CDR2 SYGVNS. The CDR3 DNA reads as TGTGCCAGCAGTAACCGGGACTACAACTACGAGCAGTACTTC. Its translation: CASSNRDYNYEQYF.

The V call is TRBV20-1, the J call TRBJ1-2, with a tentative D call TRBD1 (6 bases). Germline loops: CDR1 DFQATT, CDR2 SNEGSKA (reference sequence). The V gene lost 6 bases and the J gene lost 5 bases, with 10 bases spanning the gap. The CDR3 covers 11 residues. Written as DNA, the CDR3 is TGCAGTGCGCGGGGGCTATATGGCTACACCTTC. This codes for CSARGLYGYTF.

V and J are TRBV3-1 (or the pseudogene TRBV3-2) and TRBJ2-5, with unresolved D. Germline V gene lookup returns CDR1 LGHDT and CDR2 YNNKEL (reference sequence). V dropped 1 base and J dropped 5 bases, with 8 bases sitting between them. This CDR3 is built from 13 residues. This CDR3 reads CASSQGPGETQYF. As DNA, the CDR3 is TGTGCCAGCAGCCAAGGCCCCGGGGAGACCCAGTACTTC.

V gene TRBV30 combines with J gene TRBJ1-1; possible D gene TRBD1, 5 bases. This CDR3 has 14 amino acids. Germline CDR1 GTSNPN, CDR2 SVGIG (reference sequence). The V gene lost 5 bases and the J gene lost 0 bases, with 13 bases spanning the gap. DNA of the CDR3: TGTGCCTGGCAGGGCTTCTGGGTGAACACTGAAGCTTTCTTT. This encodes CAWQGFWVNTEAFF.

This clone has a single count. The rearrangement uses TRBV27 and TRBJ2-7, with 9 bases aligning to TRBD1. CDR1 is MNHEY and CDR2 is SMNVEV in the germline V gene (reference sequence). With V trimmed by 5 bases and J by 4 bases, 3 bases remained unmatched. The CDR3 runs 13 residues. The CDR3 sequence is CASSPDRGYEQYF. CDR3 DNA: TGTGCCAGCAGTCCAGACAGGGGGTACGAGCAGTACTTC.

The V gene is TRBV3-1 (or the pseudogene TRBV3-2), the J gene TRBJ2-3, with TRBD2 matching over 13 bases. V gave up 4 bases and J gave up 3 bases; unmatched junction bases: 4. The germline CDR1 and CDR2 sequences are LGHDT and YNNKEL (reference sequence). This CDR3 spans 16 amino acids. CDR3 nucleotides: TGTGCCAGCAGCCTCGGGACTAGCGGGAATACAGATACGCAGTATTTT. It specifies CASSLGTSGNTDTQYF.

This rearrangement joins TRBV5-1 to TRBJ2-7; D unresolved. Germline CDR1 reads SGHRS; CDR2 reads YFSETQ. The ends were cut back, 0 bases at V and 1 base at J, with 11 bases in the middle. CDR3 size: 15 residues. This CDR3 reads CASSLGQARSYEQYF. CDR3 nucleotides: TGCGCCAGCAGCTTGGGGCAGGCACGTTCCTACGAGCAGTACTTC.

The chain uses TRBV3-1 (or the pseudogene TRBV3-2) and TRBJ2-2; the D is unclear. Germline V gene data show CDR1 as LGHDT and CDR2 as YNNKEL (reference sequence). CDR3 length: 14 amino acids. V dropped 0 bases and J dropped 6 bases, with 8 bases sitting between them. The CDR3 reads CASSQERLAGELFF. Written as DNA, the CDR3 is TGTGCCAGCAGCCAAGAGAGATTGGCCGGGGAGCTGTTTTTT.

CDR3 sequence reads: CASSPGGSGYGYTF. Written as DNA, the CDR3 is TGTGCCAGCAGCCCCGGAGGTTCGGGCTATGGCTACACCTTC. V is TRBV28 and J is TRBJ1-2; no clear D. V lost 6 bases and J 4 bases, leaving 15 bases between the germline ends. CDR3 length: 14 amino acids. Germline CDR1 MDHEN, CDR2 SYDVKM.

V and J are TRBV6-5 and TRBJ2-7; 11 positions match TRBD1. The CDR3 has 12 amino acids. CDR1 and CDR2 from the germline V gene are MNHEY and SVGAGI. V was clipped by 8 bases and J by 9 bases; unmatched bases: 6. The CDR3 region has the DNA TGTGCCAGCGTGGGACAGGGGGTAGCGCAGTACTTC. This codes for CASVGQGVAQYF.

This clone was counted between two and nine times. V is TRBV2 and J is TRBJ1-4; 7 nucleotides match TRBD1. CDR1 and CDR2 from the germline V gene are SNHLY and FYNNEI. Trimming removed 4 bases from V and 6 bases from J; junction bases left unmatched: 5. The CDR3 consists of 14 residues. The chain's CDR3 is CASSAAGGDEKLFF. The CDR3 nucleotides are TGTGCCAGCAGTGCCGCAGGGGGTGATGAAAAACTGTTTTTT.

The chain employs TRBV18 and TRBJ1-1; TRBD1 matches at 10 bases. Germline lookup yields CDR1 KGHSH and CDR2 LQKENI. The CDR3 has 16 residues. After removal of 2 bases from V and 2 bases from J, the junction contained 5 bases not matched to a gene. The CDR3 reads CASSPWGQGRNTEAFF. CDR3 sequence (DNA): TGTGCCAGCTCACCATGGGGACAGGGGCGTAACACTGAAGCTTTCTTT.

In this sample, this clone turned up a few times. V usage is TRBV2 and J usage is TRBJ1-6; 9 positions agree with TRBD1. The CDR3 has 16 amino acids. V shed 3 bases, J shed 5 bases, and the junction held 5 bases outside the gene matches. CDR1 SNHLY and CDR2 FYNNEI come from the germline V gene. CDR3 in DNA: TGTGCCAGCAGTGAGGGTGGGACAGGGAATAATTCACCCCTCCACTTT. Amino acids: CASSEGGTGNNSPLHF.

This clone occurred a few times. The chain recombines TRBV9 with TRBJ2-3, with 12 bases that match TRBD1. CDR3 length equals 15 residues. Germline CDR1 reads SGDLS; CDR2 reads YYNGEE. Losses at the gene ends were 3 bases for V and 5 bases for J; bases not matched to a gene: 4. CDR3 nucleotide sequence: TGTGCCAGCAGCGGCCGGGACAGGGGGCAAGATACGCAGTATTTT. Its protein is CASSGRDRGQDTQYF.

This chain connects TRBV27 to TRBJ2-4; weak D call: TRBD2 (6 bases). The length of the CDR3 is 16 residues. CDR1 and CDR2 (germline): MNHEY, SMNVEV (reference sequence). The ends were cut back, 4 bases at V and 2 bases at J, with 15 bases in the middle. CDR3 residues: CASSSLSGGSKNIQYF. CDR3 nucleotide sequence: TGTGCCAGCAGTTCACTTAGTGGAGGGTCCAAAAACATTCAGTACTTC.

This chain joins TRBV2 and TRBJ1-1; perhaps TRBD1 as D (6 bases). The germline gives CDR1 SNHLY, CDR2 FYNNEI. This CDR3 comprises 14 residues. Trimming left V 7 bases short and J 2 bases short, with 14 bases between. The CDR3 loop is CASTPTDRNTEAFF. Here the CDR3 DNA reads TGTGCCAGCACACCCACGGACAGAAACACTGAAGCTTTCTTT. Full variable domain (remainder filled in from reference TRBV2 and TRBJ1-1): EPEVTQTPSHQVTQMGQEVILRCVPISNHLYFYWYRQILGQKVEFLVSFYNNEISEKSEIFDDQFSVERPDGSNFTLKIRSTKLEDSAMYFCASTPTDRNTEAFFGQGTRLTVV.

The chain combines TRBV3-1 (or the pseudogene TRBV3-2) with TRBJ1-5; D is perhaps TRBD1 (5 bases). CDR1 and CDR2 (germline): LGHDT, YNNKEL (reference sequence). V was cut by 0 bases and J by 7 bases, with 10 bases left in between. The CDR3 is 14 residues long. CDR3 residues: CASSQERGGQPQHF. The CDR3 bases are TGTGCCAGCAGCCAAGAAAGGGGAGGGCAGCCCCAGCATTTT.

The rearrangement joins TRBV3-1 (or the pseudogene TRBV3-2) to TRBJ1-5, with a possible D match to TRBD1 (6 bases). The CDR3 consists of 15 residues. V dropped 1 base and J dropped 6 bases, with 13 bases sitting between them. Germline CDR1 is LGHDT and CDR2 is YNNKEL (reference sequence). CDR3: CASSQGVQGRQPQHF. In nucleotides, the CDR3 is TGTGCCAGCAGCCAAGGGGTGCAGGGGCGTCAGCCCCAGCATTTT.

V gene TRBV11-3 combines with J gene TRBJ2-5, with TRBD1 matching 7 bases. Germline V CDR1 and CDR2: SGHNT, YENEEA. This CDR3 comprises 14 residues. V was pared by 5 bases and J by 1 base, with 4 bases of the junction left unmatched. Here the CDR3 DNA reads TGTGCCAGCAGCGACGGGGACAGCCAAGAGACCCAGTACTTC. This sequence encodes CASSDGDSQETQYF.

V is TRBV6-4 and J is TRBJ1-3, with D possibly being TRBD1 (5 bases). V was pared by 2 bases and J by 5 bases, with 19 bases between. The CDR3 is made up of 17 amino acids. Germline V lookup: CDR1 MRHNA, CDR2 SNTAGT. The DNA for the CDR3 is TGTGCCAGCAGTGACACAGGCGGGGCCCGGGTTCGAAACACCATATATTTT. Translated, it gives CASSDTGGARVRNTIYF.

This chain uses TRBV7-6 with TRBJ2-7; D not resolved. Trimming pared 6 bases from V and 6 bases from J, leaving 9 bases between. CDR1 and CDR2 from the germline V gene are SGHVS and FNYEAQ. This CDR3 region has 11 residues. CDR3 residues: CASSYSFEQYF. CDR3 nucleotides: TGTGCCAGCAGTTATTCGTTCGAGCAGTACTTC.

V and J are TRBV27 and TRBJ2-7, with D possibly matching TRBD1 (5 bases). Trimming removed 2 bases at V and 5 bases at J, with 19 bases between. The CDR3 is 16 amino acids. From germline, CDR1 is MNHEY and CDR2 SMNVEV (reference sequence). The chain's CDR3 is CASSLTGDILVNEQYF. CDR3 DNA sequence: TGTGCCAGCAGTTTAACAGGCGATATCCTAGTTAACGAGCAGTACTTC.

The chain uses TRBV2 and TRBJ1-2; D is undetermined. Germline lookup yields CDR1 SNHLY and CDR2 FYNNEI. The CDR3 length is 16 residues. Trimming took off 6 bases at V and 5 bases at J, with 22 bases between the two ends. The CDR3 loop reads CASSGWTDLGPYGYTF. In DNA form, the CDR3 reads TGTGCCAGCAGCGGATGGACGGACTTAGGACCATATGGCTACACCTTC.

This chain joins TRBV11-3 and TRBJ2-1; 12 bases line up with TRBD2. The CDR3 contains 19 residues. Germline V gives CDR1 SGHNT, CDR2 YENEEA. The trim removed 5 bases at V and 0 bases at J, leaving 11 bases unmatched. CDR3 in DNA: TGTGCCAGCAGCGCTGCCGGGACTAGCGGGCAGAGCTCCTACAATGAGCAGTTCTTC. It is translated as CASSAAGTSGQSSYNEQFF.

The CDR3 bases are TGTGCCAGCAGCTTAGATGGACAGACTGGGGCAGATACGCAGTATTTT. It encodes CASSLDGQTGADTQYF. The gene calls are TRBV11-3 and TRBJ2-3; D is perhaps TRBD1 (6 bases). V lost 0 bases to trimming and J lost 4 bases, with 14 bases between them. Germline CDR1 is SGHNT and CDR2 is YENEEA. The CDR3 has 16 amino acids.

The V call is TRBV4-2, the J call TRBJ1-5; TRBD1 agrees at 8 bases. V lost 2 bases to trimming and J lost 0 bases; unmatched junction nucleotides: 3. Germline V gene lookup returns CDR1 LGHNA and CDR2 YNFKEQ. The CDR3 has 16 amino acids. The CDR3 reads CASSQKGQASNQPQHF. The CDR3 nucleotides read TGTGCCAGCAGCCAAAAGGGACAGGCTAGCAATCAGCCCCAGCATTTT.

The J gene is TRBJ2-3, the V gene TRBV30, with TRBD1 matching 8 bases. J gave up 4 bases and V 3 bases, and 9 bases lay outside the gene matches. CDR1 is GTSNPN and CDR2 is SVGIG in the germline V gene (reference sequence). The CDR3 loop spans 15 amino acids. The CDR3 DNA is TGTGCCTGGAGCACCACAGGGGGGTCGGCAGATACGCAGTATTTT. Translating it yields CAWSTTGGSADTQYF.

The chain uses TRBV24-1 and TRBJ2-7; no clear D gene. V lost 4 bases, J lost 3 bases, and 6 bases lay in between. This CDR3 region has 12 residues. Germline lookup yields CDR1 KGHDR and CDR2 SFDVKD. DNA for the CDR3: TGTGCCACCAGTGAATCAGGCTACGAGCAGTACTTC. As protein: CATSESGYEQYF.